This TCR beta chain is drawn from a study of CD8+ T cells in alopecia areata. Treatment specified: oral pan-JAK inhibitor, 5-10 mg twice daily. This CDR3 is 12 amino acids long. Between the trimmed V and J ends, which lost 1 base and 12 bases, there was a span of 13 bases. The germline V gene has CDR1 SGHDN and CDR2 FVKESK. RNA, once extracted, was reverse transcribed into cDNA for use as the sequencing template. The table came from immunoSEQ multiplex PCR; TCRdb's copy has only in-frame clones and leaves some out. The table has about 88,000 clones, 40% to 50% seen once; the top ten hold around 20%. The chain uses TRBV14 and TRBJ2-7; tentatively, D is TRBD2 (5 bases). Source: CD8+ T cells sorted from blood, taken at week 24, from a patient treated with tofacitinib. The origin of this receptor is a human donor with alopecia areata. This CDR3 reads CASSQGTEAAYF. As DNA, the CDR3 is TGTGCCAGCAGCCAAGGGACGGAGGCGGCGTACTTC.